The next 14 T cell receptor beta chains were all read from a single sample in a study of blood T cell repertoires in COVID-19. Method: immunoSEQ multiplex PCR; TCRdb's copy keeps in-frame clones and lacks some. The sample carries about 170,000 clones, about 83% recorded once. Sample: peripheral blood. The receptors come from a woman older than 75 with COVID-19, enrolled during active disease.

This clone was seen more than once but under ten times. The chain is built from TRBV12-3 or TRBV12-4 and TRBJ1-5, with D possibly being TRBD1 (6 bases). The V end lost 5 bases, the J end lost 4 bases, and 9 bases lay between the germline ends. The CDR3 covers 13 residues. Written as DNA, the CDR3 is TGTGCCAGCAGTGCAGGGGTAAATCAGCCCCAGCATTTT. As protein: CASSAGVNQPQHF.

This sequence joins TRBV18 and TRBJ2-7; 9 bases are shared with TRBD1. The germline gives CDR1 KGHSH, CDR2 LQKENI. Unmatched junction bases numbered 20, after V lost 5 bases and J lost 6 bases. The CDR3 runs to 18 residues. Here the CDR3 reads CASSASGTGKTSPSEQYF. The CDR3 nucleotides read TGTGCCAGCTCAGCCTCCGGGACAGGGAAGACTAGCCCCAGCGAGCAGTACTTC.

The table lists this clone with a count of one. The chain couples TRBV5-1 to TRBJ2-7; D not resolved. This CDR3 has 14 residues. The germline V and J ends were trimmed by 0 bases and 1 base, with 8 bases remaining between them. Germline-derived CDR1 and CDR2 are SGHRS and YFSETQ. The CDR3 here is CASSLDPGSYEQYF. Here the CDR3 DNA reads TGCGCCAGCAGCTTGGATCCAGGTTCCTACGAGCAGTACTTC.

This chain joins TRBV15 and TRBJ2-7; D might be TRBD1 (5 bases). Per the germline V gene, CDR1 is LNHNV and CDR2 is YYDKDF (reference sequence). Trimming cost V 1 base and J 1 base, with 11 bases left between them. The CDR3 is 15 residues long. The CDR3 sequence: CATSRVLNRSYEQYF. CDR3 bases: TGTGCCACCAGCAGAGTATTAAACAGGTCCTACGAGCAGTACTTC.

The V and J genes are TRBV7-9 and TRBJ2-2, with D perhaps TRBD2 (5 bases). Germline V gene data show CDR1 as SEHNR and CDR2 as FQNEAQ (reference sequence). V was trimmed by 2 bases and J by 6 bases, leaving 7 bases between them. This CDR3 spans 13 amino acids. CDR3 DNA: TGTGCCAGCAGCTTAACGGGGTCCGGGGAGCTGTTTTTT. Amino acids: CASSLTGSGELFF. Filled out from reference TRBV7-9 and TRBJ2-2, the complete variable domain reads DTGVSQNPRHKITKRGQNVTFRCDPISEHNRLYWYRQTLGQGPEFLTYFQNEAQLEKSRLLSDRFSAERPKGSFSTLEIQRTEQGDSAMYLCASSLTGSGELFFGEGSRLTVL.

This clone was counted only a few times. The chain recombines TRBV11-2 with TRBJ2-7; 9 positions agree with TRBD1. J lost 6 bases, V lost 3 bases, and 9 bases had no gene match. Per the germline V gene, CDR1 is SGHAT and CDR2 is FQNNGV. The CDR3 length is 15 residues. The CDR3 DNA follows: TGTGCCAGCAGCTTTGGAGCCGGGACAGGGTTCGAGCAGTACTTC. Translating it yields CASSFGAGTGFEQYF.

The sample holds one count of this clone. V usage is TRBV19 and J usage is TRBJ2-7, with a possible D match to TRBD1 (9 bases). V was trimmed by 4 bases and J by 2 bases, leaving 24 bases between them. The CDR3 is 18 amino acids. Germline V gene sequence: CDR1 LNHDA, CDR2 SQIVND (reference sequence). This chain's CDR3 is CASSKSGGGTGPTYEQYF. The CDR3 DNA follows: TGTGCCAGTAGTAAATCTGGCGGGGGGACAGGGCCCACCTACGAGCAGTACTTC.

The chain combines TRBV7-3 with TRBJ1-1, with no clear D. The ends were cut back, 2 bases at V and 5 bases at J, with 12 bases in the middle. The CDR3 is made up of 14 amino acids. Germline lookup yields CDR1 SGHTA and CDR2 FQGTGA. The CDR3 loop is CASSLGPWSTEAFF. The CDR3 coding sequence is TGTGCCAGCAGCTTAGGCCCTTGGAGTACTGAAGCTTTCTTT.

This clone has a handful of counts. The chain employs TRBV10-3 and TRBJ2-6; possibly TRBD1 for D (6 bases). The CDR3 is 15 amino acids. Germline-derived CDR1 and CDR2 are ENHRY and SYGVKD. The ends were cut back, 3 bases at V and 4 bases at J, with 10 bases in the middle. DNA of the CDR3: TGTGCCATCAGTGACCAGGGGCGGGGGGCCAACGTCCTGACTTTC. Amino acids: CAISDQGRGANVLTF.

V gene TRBV2 combines with J gene TRBJ2-3; the D gene is possibly TRBD2 (6 bases). This CDR3 is built from 14 residues. Looked up from germline, CDR1 is SNHLY and CDR2 is FYNNEI. V was clipped by 1 base and J by 9 bases, with 14 bases between them. The CDR3 spells CASSEEQTGDTQYF. The CDR3 DNA reads TGTGCCAGCAGTGAAGAACAGACGGGAGACACGCAGTATTTT.

The J gene is TRBJ2-1, the V gene TRBV2; the D gene is possibly TRBD2 (6 bases). V lost 6 bases to trimming and J lost 4 bases, with 19 bases between them. The CDR3 length is 16 residues. CDR1 and CDR2 (germline): SNHLY, FYNNEI. The CDR3 sequence is CASRAGRSSEYNEQFF. The DNA for the CDR3 is TGTGCCAGCAGGGCGGGGCGAAGTTCGGAGTACAATGAGCAGTTCTTC. The full variable domain, with the rest looked up from reference TRBV2 and TRBJ2-1, is EPEVTQTPSHQVTQMGQEVILRCVPISNHLYFYWYRQILGQKVEFLVSFYNNEISEKSEIFDDQFSVERPDGSNFTLKIRSTKLEDSAMYFCASRAGRSSEYNEQFFGPGTRLTVL.

CDR3 protein: CASSQGRVYEQYF. DNA of the CDR3: TGTGCCAGCAGCCAGGGCCGGGTCTACGAGCAGTACTTC. The chain carries TRBV6-5 and TRBJ2-7, with D perhaps TRBD1 (5 bases). The germline CDR1 and CDR2 sequences are MNHEY and SVGAGI. V lost 6 bases, J lost 3 bases, and 12 bases lay in between. This CDR3 comprises 13 residues.

This chain uses TRBV5-6 with TRBJ1-1, with 10 bases matching TRBD1. The ends lost 4 bases at V and 9 bases at J; junction bases unmatched: 6. CDR3 size: 13 residues. Per the germline V gene, CDR1 is SGHDT and CDR2 is YYEEEE. The CDR3 spells CASSMDRGRQAFF. The CDR3 bases are TGTGCCAGCAGCATGGACAGGGGGAGACAAGCTTTCTTT. Based on the CDR3 plus reference TRBV5-6 and TRBJ1-1, the full variable domain is DAGVTQSPTHLIKTRGQQVTLRCSPKSGHDTVSWYQQALGQGPQFIFQYYEEEERQRGNFPDRFSGHQFPNYSSELNVNALLLGDSALYLCASSMDRGRQAFFGQGTRLTVV.

The chain joins TRBV20-1 to TRBJ1-1; unclear D gene. The CDR3 has 11 residues. Germline assignment: CDR1 DFQATT and CDR2 SNEGSKA (reference sequence). V dropped 3 bases and J dropped 7 bases, with 9 bases sitting between them. CDR3 residues: CSARAPLEAFF. CDR3 sequence (DNA): TGCAGTGCTAGGGCCCCCCTTGAAGCTTTCTTT.